The entry below gives a single TCR beta chain sequence along with its context. The antigen is unknown. These data originate in a study of CD8 T cells in Susac syndrome. It was with random hexamers that 0.5 to 1 ug RNA was reverse transcribed. TCRdb independently ran MiXCR on the immunoSEQ multiplex PCR reads; one entry per CDR3 protein. The table lists hundreds of thousands of distinct CDR3 sequences, around 93% of them singletons, with around 0.072% in the top ten. CD8+ and CD4+ T cells circulating in blood were sequenced for TCR beta. Control patients had untreated stable or active relapsing-remitting multiple sclerosis by revised McDonald criteria. TEMRA cells were FACS-enriched, and CD8+ and CD4+ T cells were isolated negatively. Trimming stripped 5 bases from V and 8 bases from J, with 15 bases between. Germline CDR1 SGHVS, CDR2 FQNEAQ. The CDR3 spans 13 residues. Overall study results and limits: As the study acknowledged, the number of individuals who were part of its TCR sequencing and HLA analysis was relatively small.

Sequenced sample: CD4+ T cells from PBMCs. This rearrangement joins TRBV7-8 to TRBJ1-2, with D perhaps matching TRBD1 (5 bases). This receptor was taken from a human donor with multiple sclerosis. The CDR3 bases are TGTGCCAGCAGCCAAGACAGATTACGCGGCTACACCTTC. It codes for CASSQDRLRGYTF.